This T cell receptor beta chain is from a study of T cells in Graves' hyperthyroidism and ophthalmopathy (dated by TCRdb to between 2019 and 2020). Regarding the study in general: Peripheral blood was sampled at the time of initial diagnosis, prior to any treatment. A discovery cohort of about 100 patients, roughly 45 with Graves' ophthalmopathy and 57 with stable Graves' hyperthyroidism, was used to find distinguishing TCR V-J signatures. An independent validation cohort of some 18 hyperthyroidism patients and roughly 16 patients who later progressed to ophthalmopathy tested prospective prediction of ophthalmopathy. The 95 to 100 discovery patients were randomly divided into training and test sets at a 7:3 ratio. In addition, the study compared T-cell repertoires in thyroid tissue and in blood from five or six Graves' hyperthyroidism patients. After sampling, hyperthyroidism patients received methimazole starting at 30 mg daily, and ophthalmopathy patients received high-dose intravenous methylprednisolone. The paper reports TCR Vbeta CDR3 sequencing of 135 peripheral blood samples: under 45 ophthalmopathy, under 80 hyperthyroidism and approximately 17 progressor patients.

Concerning this clonotype itself: This receptor's antigen is unknown. There are no base qualities to consult, and no much larger clone falls within one base.

The V and J ends are trimmed by 2 bases and 5 bases, leaving 16 bases between them. The germline V gene yields MNHNS for CDR1 and SASEGT for CDR2. There are 16 amino acids in the CDR3, from cysteine to phenylalanine inclusive. The retained sequence is limited to the CDR3, 48 bases, with the frame set at the first base. The TCR beta CDR3 regions were amplified from RNA transcripts. For the first round of RT-PCR on the TCR CDR3, the HTBI primer set was used together with the Qiagen OneStep RT-PCR kit. Libraries were constructed in a second round of multiplex PCR, after which size selection and purification were performed. Sequencing of the libraries was done on an Illumina HiSeq2000 using paired-end 100 bp reads. Concerning the study's data processing: Raw data were processed with SOAPnuke, discarding reads with adapters, uncalled bases, mean Phred below 15, or no exact constant-primer or identifier match. COPE v1.2.5 was used to merge high-quality paired reads, and clonotypes were defined as unique nucleotide sequences. Clonotypes were aligned to IMGT TRBV, TRBD and TRBJ reference segments using MiTCR v1.1. Analysis was restricted to V-J combinations with a frequency above 0.0001, which covered roughly 99% of repertoires. The TCS score was defined as the ratio of F50 (clonal expansion) to E x V (chaos), calculated using BLOSUM62-based TCRdist between CDR3 peptides within each V-J. Welch's t-statistics and random forest reduced 500 to 550 V-J features to 13, which were used in a naive Bayes classifier (R e1071). Clones were called with MiXCR by TCRdb after fastp trimmed the public reads at Q25, and only in-frame beta chains were retained. When rows share a CDR3 protein, they turn into one entry using the most common DNA and genes. TCRdb, not the authors, supplied the V and J calls. This sample is represented by about 250,000 distinct CDR3 sequences; roughly 22% of them were singletons. Around 65% of the sample goes to the ten largest clones.

In the ophthalmopathy patients, disease was moderately to severely active, with a Clinical Activity Score of 3 or more, a NOSPECS grade of 4 or more, and a duration of less than 3 months. Patients with uncontrolled infections, other autoimmune diseases, pregnancy or lactation were excluded. Diagnoses relied on clinical symptoms, serum thyroxine and TRAb, thyroid ultrasound and orbital computed tomography. PBMCs were isolated from 8 to 10 ml of fresh peripheral blood by Ficoll-Paque density gradient centrifugation. Total RNA was extracted using Trizol reagent, and RNA quality was assessed on an Agilent 2100 Bioanalyzer. The paper's findings and limits, for the study overall: Sample size was not statistically predetermined, and investigators were not blinded to group allocation. During validation, the model predicted progression to ophthalmopathy a median of around 7 months ahead of onset, with 70.59% sensitivity and about 75% specificity. Ophthalmopathy was separated from stable hyperthyroidism by a 13 V-J signature model, with around 90% sensitivity and roughly 81% specificity obtained in cross-validation and 80%/75% obtained in testing. Blood samples also contained most of the expanded thyroid clonotypes (frequency above 0.001), which suggests that blood repertoires may reflect thyroid immune responses.

This receptor was taken from a man aged 30-40 years with Graves' ophthalmopathy. Material: blood. The sequence links TRBV6-1 to TRBJ2-1; tentative D gene TRBD2, with 6 bases matching. CDR3 reads: CASSEHLGGNHNEQFF. The DNA is TGTGCCAGCAGTGAACACCTGGGCGGGAATCACAATGAGCAGTTCTTC.